This TCR beta chain was recovered during a study of blood T cell repertoires in COVID-19. Study-wide context: Sources were T cells, B-cell-depleted T cells, or PBMCs; the material itself was cDNA or gDNA.

V lost 4 bases and J 6 bases, leaving 13 bases between the germline ends. This CDR3 has 14 amino acids. Germline-derived CDR1 and CDR2 are SGHNT and YYREEE (reference sequence). In the source study's methods: Reference gene primer amplification gave estimated nucleated cell counts. Using immunoSEQ multiplex PCR, the repertoire was profiled, and TCRdb retains in-frame clones only, with some absent. The D gene and trimming were derived from the DNA, and the V and J assignments and clone size from that table. Of more than 200,000 clones listed, around 87% are singletons. This chain links TRBV5-4 with TRBJ2-2; TRBD2 might be the D (6 bases). Sequenced input: peripheral blood. This TCR was sampled from a woman aged 60 to 75 with COVID-19, enrolled during active disease. Written as DNA, the CDR3 is TGTGCCAGCAGCCCAGGGACTCGGCCCGGGGAGCTGTTTTTT. As protein: CASSPGTRPGELFF. Using reference TRBV5-4 and TRBJ2-2 for the parts outside the CDR3, the full variable domain is ETGVTQSPTHLIKTRGQQVTLRCSSQSGHNTVSWYQQALGQGPQFIFQYYREEENGRGNFPPRFSGLQFPNYSSELNVNALELDDSALYLCASSPGTRPGELFFGEGSRLTVL.